This T cell receptor (beta chain) came from a study of cytomegalovirus exposure and HLA in healthy donors. PCR involved 60 Vbeta and 13 Jbeta primers. Sequencing was performed with immunoSEQ multiplex PCR; in TCRdb, only in-frame clones are kept and a portion is missing. Of 100,000 or so clones in the sample, roughly 84% were seen once. The CDR3 covers 14 residues. V lost 10 bases and J lost 2; bases outside the gene matches: 9. In germline, CDR1 is LNHDA, CDR2 SQIVND (reference sequence). This TCR came from a woman in her late teens or twenties in good health and CMV-seronegative. V and J are TRBV19 and TRBJ1-1; 8 nucleotides match TRBD1. Sequencing was performed on PBMCs. This CDR3 is CATLRTGRNTEAFF. CDR3 coding DNA: TGTGCCACCCTTAGGACAGGGAGAAACACTGAAGCTTTCTTT.